Following are 15 T cell receptor beta chains from one sample sequenced in a study of Tregs in tolerant kidney transplant recipients. Repertoires were generated with immunoSEQ multiplex PCR, while TCRdb's copy carries only in-frame clones and drops some. Its clone listing holds 50,000 or so clones. The specimen comprised CD4+ T cells from blood, sampled before the transplant. These receptors were taken from a human donor who received a combined kidney and bone marrow transplant.

Details on this clone: The CDR3 is cut off 3 residues early in the read; its end comes from the germline J gene. The rearrangement joins TRBV2 to TRBJ2-3, with TRBD1 matching over 7 bases. Trimming took 6 bases from V and 4 from J; bases not matched to a gene: 10. Germline V gene data show CDR1 as SNHLY and CDR2 as FYNNEI. CDR3 size: 15 residues. CDR3 DNA, as far as it was read: TGTGCCAGCAGAAACCGGACAGGTGGAGCAGATACG. It codes for CASRNRTGGADT. From start to end, the CDR3 is CASRNRTGGADTQYF. Full variable domain (rest looked up from reference TRBV2 and TRBJ2-3): EPEVTQTPSHQVTQMGQEVILRCVPISNHLYFYWYRQILGQKVEFLVSFYNNEISEKSEIFDDQFSVERPDGSNFTLKIRSTKLEDSAMYFCASRNRTGGADTQYFGPGTRLTVL.

Concerning this clone itself: The read terminates 3 residues before the CDR3 end, so the remaining end is supplied by the germline J gene. V is TRBV6-2 or TRBV6-3 and J is TRBJ1-1; 7 nucleotides align to TRBD1. The CDR3 has 14 residues. With 2 bases clipped from V and 4 bases from J, the junction kept 4 bases outside the gene matches. From germline, CDR1 is MNHEY and CDR2 SVGEGT. The covered CDR3 bases are TGTGCCAGCAGTTACCTCGACAGGGCCACTGAA. The encoded protein is CASSYLDRATE. The complete CDR3 sequence is CASSYLDRATEAFF.

Concerning this clone: From the germline J gene comes the end of the CDR3, since the read stops 3 residues before it. This chain links TRBV7-2 with TRBJ2-3; tentative D call: TRBD1 (6 bases). This CDR3 has 15 residues. The ends were cut back, 5 bases at V and 5 bases at J, with 17 bases in the middle. Germline V CDR1 and CDR2: SGHTA, FQGNSA. CDR3 DNA (partial): TGTGCCAGCAGCCCCTACCTACAGGGTGGAGATACG. It specifies CASSPYLQGGDT. The whole CDR3 region reads CASSPYLQGGDTQYF.

In the case of this clone: Read coverage stops 3 residues before the CDR3 terminus; the germline J gene supplies the remainder. The V and J genes are TRBV10-3 and TRBJ2-3; maybe TRBD1 (6 bases). The CDR3 extends over 15 amino acids. V lost 1 base, J lost 5 bases, and 13 bases lay in between. Germline V lookup: CDR1 ENHRY, CDR2 SYGVKD. The part of the CDR3 DNA that was read is TGTGCCATCAGTGAGTTTTCAGGGGCAGGAGATACG. Translating gives CAISEFSGAGDT. The whole CDR3 sequence reads CAISEFSGAGDTQYF.

Turning to this clone: With the read ending 3 residues before the CDR3 end, the germline J gene is used to fill in that end. This rearrangement joins TRBV7-6 to TRBJ1-5; D is perhaps TRBD1 (6 bases). CDR1 is SGHVS and CDR2 is FNYEAQ in the germline V gene. CDR3 size: 16 residues. Trimming left V 1 base short and J 2 bases short, with 12 bases between. This chain's CDR3 is CASSLGGGRGNQPQHF. The DNA read from the CDR3 is TGTGCCAGCAGCTTAGGAGGGGGAAGAGGCAATCAGCCC. The entire variable domain, with the rest obtained from reference TRBV7-6 and TRBJ1-5, is as follows: GAGVSQSPRYKVTKRGQDVALRCDPISGHVSLYWYRQALGQGPEFLTYFNYEAQQDKSGLPNDRFSAERPEGSISTLTIQRTEQRDSAMYRCASSLGGGRGNQPQHFGDGTRLSIL.

The CDR3 loop is CASSLKTLEFGEQYF. The DNA read from the CDR3 is TGTGCCAGCAGCTTAAAGACACTTGAATTCGGCGAG. The chain employs TRBV7-6 and TRBJ2-7, with D unclear. The read finishes 3 residues shy of the CDR3 end, and the germline J gene is used to complete it. Per germline, CDR1 SGHVS and CDR2 FNYEAQ. The CDR3 is 15 residues long. V dropped 2 bases and J dropped 6 bases, with 17 bases sitting between them. The full variable domain, with the rest looked up from reference TRBV7-6 and TRBJ2-7, is GAGVSQSPRYKVTKRGQDVALRCDPISGHVSLYWYRQALGQGPEFLTYFNYEAQQDKSGLPNDRFSAERPEGSISTLTIQRTEQRDSAMYRCASSLKTLEFGEQYFGPGTRLTVT.

About this clone itself: The sequenced fragment ends 3 residues before the CDR3 boundary, so the rest is inferred from the germline J gene. The chain combines TRBV20-1 with TRBJ2-5; possible D gene TRBD2, 5 bases. V dropped 1 base and J dropped 3 bases, with 9 bases sitting between them. The CDR3 has 13 residues. Germline V gene lookup returns CDR1 DFQATT and CDR2 SNEGSKA (reference sequence). The part of the CDR3 DNA that was read is TGCAGTGCTAGAGGGTTGACTAAAGAGACC. This sequence encodes CSARGLTKET. The full-length CDR3 reads as CSARGLTKETQYF.

On this clone: Sequencing ends 3 residues short of the CDR3 end; the germline J gene provides the rest. The genes are TRBV6-2 or TRBV6-3 and TRBJ2-1; 9 bases match TRBD2. The CDR3 runs 13 residues. The germline V gene has CDR1 MNHEY and CDR2 SVGEGT. The J segment lost 8 bases and the V segment lost 5 bases, leaving 4 bases of the junction unmatched. The sequenced CDR3 bases are TGTGCCAGCAGTGAGACTAGCGGATATGAG. Encoded protein: CASSETSGYE. The whole CDR3 region reads CASSETSGYEQFF.

A remark on this clone: The CDR3 end falls 3 residues outside the read, so it is completed with the germline J gene. This chain links TRBV7-2 with TRBJ2-5, with 8 bases identical to TRBD2. CDR1 is SGHTA and CDR2 is FQGNSA in the germline V gene. The CDR3 contains 14 residues. Germline trimming cut 4 bases from V and 7 bases from J; bases unmatched to any gene: 8. The CDR3 bases that were read are TGTGCCAGCAGCTACACTGCGGGGGGAGTGACC. Protein sequence: CASSYTAGGVT. The whole CDR3 reads CASSYTAGGVTQYF.

Comment on this clone: The CDR3 end is not reached by the read, which stops 3 residues before it; the germline J gene fills it in. This sequence joins TRBV7-2 and TRBJ2-5; 9 positions match TRBD1. The CDR3 is 15 residues long. Germline assignment: CDR1 SGHTA and CDR2 FQGNSA. V was clipped by 8 bases and J by 5 bases; unmatched bases: 12. The CDR3 is CASGLQGAAWETQYF. The CDR3 bases that were read are TGTGCCAGCGGCCTACAGGGGGCGGCTTGGGAGACC. The variable domain in full, completed from reference TRBV7-2 and TRBJ2-5, reads GAGVSQSPSNKVTEKGKDVELRCDPISGHTALYWYRQSLGQGLEFLIYFQGNSAPDKSGLPSDRFSAERTGGSVSTLTIQRTQQEDSAVYLCASGLQGAAWETQYFGPGTRLLVL.

Notes on this clone: A read error may account for a junction end that differs from germline. The read comes to an end 3 residues before the CDR3 does, leaving the germline J gene to fill in the end. The chain carries TRBV10-3 and TRBJ2-5; D is unclear. The CDR3 runs 13 residues. CDR1 is ENHRY, CDR2 SYGVKD, per germline. CDR3 bases read: TGTGTCATCAGTGATTCAGAACAAGAGACC. Encoded protein: CVISDSEQET. The full CDR3 protein is CVISDSEQETQYF.

The CDR3 bases that were read are TGTGCCATCAGGTCGACTAGCGGGGGGACC. It yields the protein CAIRSTSGGT. The entire CDR3 sequence reads CAIRSTSGGTQYF. J is TRBJ2-5 and V is TRBV10-3; 12 bases map to TRBD2. The sequenced fragment ends 3 residues before the CDR3 boundary, so the rest is inferred from the germline J gene. The V gene end was trimmed by 6 bases and the J gene end by 7 bases; junction bases not matched to a gene: 3. The CDR3 extends over 13 amino acids. CDR1 ENHRY and CDR2 SYGVKD come from the germline V gene.

To note about this clone: The CDR3 end is not reached by the read, which stops 3 residues before it; the germline J gene fills it in. The V and J genes are TRBV11-2 and TRBJ2-6; D gene ambiguous. Per the germline V gene, CDR1 is SGHAT and CDR2 is FQNNGV. Trimming took off 6 bases at V and 2 bases at J, with 5 bases between the two ends. The CDR3 covers 13 residues. The CDR3 region is CASRLAGANVLTF. The DNA read from the CDR3 is TGTGCCAGCAGACTGGCTGGGGCCAACGTC.

As concerns this clone: Sequencing ends 3 residues short of the CDR3 end; the germline J gene provides the rest. This chain uses TRBV11-2 with TRBJ2-3; 9 bases match TRBD2. Germline CDR1 and CDR2: SGHAT and FQNNGV. V was clipped by 3 bases and J by 4 bases; unmatched bases: 2. The CDR3 has 14 amino acids. Partial CDR3 DNA: TGTGCCAGCAGCTTCGGCGGGAGGGCAGATACG. It yields the protein CASSFGGRADT. The complete CDR3 reads CASSFGGRADTQYF.

As to this clone: The CDR3 extends 3 residues past the end of the read, so its final part is completed from the germline J gene. V gene TRBV7-2 combines with J gene TRBJ1-4, with TRBD1 identical over 9 bases. V shed 5 bases and J 8 bases; nucleotides not matched to a gene: 9. This CDR3 is built from 15 residues. CDR1 and CDR2 (germline): SGHTA, FQGNSA. The CDR3: CASSPGTGLSEKLFF. The sequenced CDR3 bases are TGTGCCAGCAGCCCCGGGACAGGGTTGAGCGAAAAA. The full variable domain, completed using reference TRBV7-2 and TRBJ1-4, is GAGVSQSPSNKVTEKGKDVELRCDPISGHTALYWYRQSLGQGLEFLIYFQGNSAPDKSGLPSDRFSAERTGGSVSTLTIQRTQQEDSAVYLCASSPGTGLSEKLFFGSGTQLSVL.